Sequencing of this TCR beta chain was carried out in a study of T cells in Graves' hyperthyroidism and ophthalmopathy. Trimming stripped 7 bases from V and 0 bases from J, with 12 bases between. The CDR3 consists of 14 residues. Germline V gives CDR1 SGDLS, CDR2 YYNGEE. TCR beta CDR3 regions were amplified from RNA transcripts. TCR CDR3 underwent first-round RT-PCR with the HTBI primer set. Each CDR3 protein is one row after TCRdb ran MiXCR on the multiplex PCR reads. The sample consists of hundreds of thousands of distinct CDR3 sequences, around 20% of them appearing once. This sequence originates from a woman aged 45 to 65 with Graves' hyperthyroidism that later progressed to Graves' ophthalmopathy. Sample: blood. The genes are TRBV9 and TRBJ2-3, with D possibly TRBD1 on 6 matching bases. DNA of the CDR3: TGTGCCAGCGGGGACACCTGGAGCACAGATACGCAGTATTTT. This encodes CASGDTWSTDTQYF.